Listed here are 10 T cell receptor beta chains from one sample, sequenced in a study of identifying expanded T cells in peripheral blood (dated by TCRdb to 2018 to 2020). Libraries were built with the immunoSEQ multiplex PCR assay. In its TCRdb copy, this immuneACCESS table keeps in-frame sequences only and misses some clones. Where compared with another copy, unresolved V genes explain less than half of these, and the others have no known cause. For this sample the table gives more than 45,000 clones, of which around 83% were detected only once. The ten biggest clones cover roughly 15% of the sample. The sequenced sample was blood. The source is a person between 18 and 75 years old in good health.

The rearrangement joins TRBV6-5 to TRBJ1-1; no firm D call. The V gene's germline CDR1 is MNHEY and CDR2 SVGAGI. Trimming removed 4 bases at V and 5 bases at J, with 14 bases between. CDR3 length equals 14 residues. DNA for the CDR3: TGTGCCAGCAGTTCTTTTCGACCGGGGACTGAAGCTTTCTTT. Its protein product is CASSSFRPGTEAFF.

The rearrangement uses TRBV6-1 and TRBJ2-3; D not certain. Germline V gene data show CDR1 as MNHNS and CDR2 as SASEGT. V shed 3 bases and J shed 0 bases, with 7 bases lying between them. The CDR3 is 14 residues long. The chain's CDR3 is CASSDLDSTDTQYF. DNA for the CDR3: TGTGCCAGCAGTGATCTTGACAGCACAGATACGCAGTATTTT.

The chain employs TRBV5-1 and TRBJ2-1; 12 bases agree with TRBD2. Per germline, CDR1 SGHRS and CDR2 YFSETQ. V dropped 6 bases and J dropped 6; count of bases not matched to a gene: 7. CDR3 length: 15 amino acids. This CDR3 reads CASTLAGGPLNEQFF. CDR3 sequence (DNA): TGCGCCAGCACCCTAGCGGGGGGGCCTCTCAATGAGCAGTTCTTC.

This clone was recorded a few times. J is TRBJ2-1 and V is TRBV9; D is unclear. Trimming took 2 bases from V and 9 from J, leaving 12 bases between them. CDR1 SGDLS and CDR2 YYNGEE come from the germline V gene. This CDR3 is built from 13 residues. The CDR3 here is CASSVILGGEQFF. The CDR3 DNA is TGTGCCAGCAGCGTTATACTGGGTGGTGAGCAGTTCTTC.

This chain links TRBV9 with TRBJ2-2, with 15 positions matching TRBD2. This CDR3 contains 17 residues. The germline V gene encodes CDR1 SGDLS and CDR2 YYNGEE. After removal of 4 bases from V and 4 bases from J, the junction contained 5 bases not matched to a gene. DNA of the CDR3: TGTGCCAGCAGCTTGGGACTAGCGGGAGGAGGCACCGGGGAGCTGTTTTTT. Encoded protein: CASSLGLAGGGTGELFF.

Here the CDR3 DNA reads TGTGCCAGCAGCGTGGGACTAGCGGGGCGGAGGGAAAACATTCAGTACTTC. Translating it yields CASSVGLAGRRENIQYF. The genes are TRBV5-6 and TRBJ2-4, with TRBD2 identical over 13 bases. V lost 4 bases to trimming and J lost 5 bases; unmatched junction nucleotides: 9. CDR3 length: 17 residues. In germline, CDR1 is SGHDT, CDR2 YYEEEE.

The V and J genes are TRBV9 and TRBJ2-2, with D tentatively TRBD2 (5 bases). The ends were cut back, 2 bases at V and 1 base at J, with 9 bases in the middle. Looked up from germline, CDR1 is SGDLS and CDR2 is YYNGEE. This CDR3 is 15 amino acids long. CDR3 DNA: TGTGCCAGCAGCGTCGGGGAACGGAACACCGGGGAGCTGTTTTTT. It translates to CASSVGERNTGELFF. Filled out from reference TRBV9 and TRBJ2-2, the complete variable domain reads DSGVTQTPKHLITATGQRVTLRCSPRSGDLSVYWYQQSLDQGLQFLIQYYNGEERAKGNILERFSAQQFPDLHSELNLSSLELGDSALYFCASSVGERNTGELFFGEGSRLTVL.

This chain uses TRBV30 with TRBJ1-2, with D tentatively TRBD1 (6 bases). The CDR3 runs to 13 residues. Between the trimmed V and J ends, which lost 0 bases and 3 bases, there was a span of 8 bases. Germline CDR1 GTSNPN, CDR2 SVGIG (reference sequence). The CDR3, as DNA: TGTGCCTGGAGTGTCAACAGGGACTATGGCTACACCTTC. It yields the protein CAWSVNRDYGYTF.

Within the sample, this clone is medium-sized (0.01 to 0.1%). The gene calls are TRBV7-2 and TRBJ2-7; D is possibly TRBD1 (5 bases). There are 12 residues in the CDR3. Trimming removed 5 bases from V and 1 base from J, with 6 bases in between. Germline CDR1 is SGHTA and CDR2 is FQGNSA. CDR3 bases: TGTGCCAGCAGCCACAGGTCCTACGAGCAGTACTTC. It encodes CASSHRSYEQYF.

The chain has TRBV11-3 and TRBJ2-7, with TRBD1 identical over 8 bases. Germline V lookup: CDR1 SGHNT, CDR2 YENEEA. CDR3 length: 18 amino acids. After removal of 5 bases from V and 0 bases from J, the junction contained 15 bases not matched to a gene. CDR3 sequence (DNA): TGTGCCAGCAGCCGGACTCCCTTTTGGACAGGGAGCTCCTACGAGCAGTACGTC. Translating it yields CASSRTPFWTGSSYEQYV.